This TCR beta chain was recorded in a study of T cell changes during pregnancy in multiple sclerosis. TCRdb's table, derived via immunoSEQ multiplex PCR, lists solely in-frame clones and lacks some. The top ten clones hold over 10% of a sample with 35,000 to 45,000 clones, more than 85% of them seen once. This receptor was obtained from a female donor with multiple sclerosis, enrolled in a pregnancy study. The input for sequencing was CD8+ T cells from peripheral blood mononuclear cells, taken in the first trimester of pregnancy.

This CDR3 is CASSLMGQGSGELFF. The CDR3, as DNA: TGTGCCAGCAGCCTTATGGGACAGGGGTCCGGGGAGCTGTTTTTT. This chain uses TRBV14 with TRBJ2-2; 10 nucleotides line up with TRBD1. The CDR3 has 15 amino acids. CDR1 is SGHDN and CDR2 is FVKESK in the germline V gene. After removal of 4 bases from V and 6 bases from J, the junction contained 5 bases not matched to a gene.